What follows are 6 T cell receptor beta chains derived from one specimen sequenced in a study of graft-versus-host responses after intestinal transplantation. Assay used: immunoSEQ multiplex PCR; TCRdb lists only in-frame clones, some missing. The sample yields about 96,000 clones, about 94% seen once. No antigens are known for them. Source: unstimulated CD4+ T cells sorted from spleen or lymph node cells, taken before intestinal transplant. The receptors stem from a human donor who received an intestinal transplant.

The chain has TRBV2 and TRBJ2-5, with D maybe TRBD1 (5 bases). Germline CDR1 SNHLY, CDR2 FYNNEI. The V and J ends lost 2 bases and 4 bases respectively, with 11 bases between them. CDR3 length equals 14 residues. The CDR3 region has the DNA TGTGCCAGCAGTGAAAGGGGATGGACAGAGACCCAGTACTTC. It codes for CASSERGWTETQYF.

The chain has TRBV6-5 and TRBJ2-2, with D possibly TRBD2 on 5 matching bases. Germline assignment: CDR1 MNHEY and CDR2 SVGAGI. Between the trimmed V and J ends, which lost 4 bases and 8 bases, there was a span of 14 bases. This CDR3 comprises 14 residues. In DNA, the CDR3 is TGTGCCAGCAGTTCCCGAAGGGAGTCGGGGGAGCTGTTTTTT. Translating it yields CASSSRRESGELFF.

The V and J genes are TRBV5-4 and TRBJ2-5; possibly TRBD2 for D (6 bases). The CDR3 consists of 12 residues. The V gene's germline CDR1 is SGHNT and CDR2 YYREEE (reference sequence). The ends were cut back, 5 bases at V and 3 bases at J, with 8 bases in the middle. DNA of the CDR3: TGTGCCAGCAGGGGCGGGGAAGAGACCCAGTACTTC. Translating it yields CASRGGEETQYF.

The chain carries TRBV6-5 and TRBJ1-5; tentative D call: TRBD1 (5 bases). V was clipped by 2 bases and J by 6 bases, with 8 bases between them. Germline CDR1 is MNHEY and CDR2 is SVGAGI. The CDR3 totals 13 residues. CDR3 sequence (DNA): TGTGCCAGCAGTTACGGGGCAGCTCAGCCCCAGCATTTT. As protein: CASSYGAAQPQHF.

The chain is built from TRBV4-2 and TRBJ2-6; maybe TRBD2 (6 bases). Germline CDR1 LGHNA, CDR2 YNFKEQ. The CDR3 contains 17 residues. The V end lost 4 bases, the J end lost 0 bases, and 13 bases lay between the germline ends. CDR3 sequence (DNA): TGTGCCAGCAGCCCCCGGGGGTTTAGCTCTGGGGCCAACGTCCTGACTTTC. Translation gives CASSPRGFSSGANVLTF.

The V and J genes are TRBV5-1 and TRBJ2-1, with 8 bases that match TRBD2. CDR3 length: 15 residues. With 0 bases clipped from V and 6 bases from J, the junction kept 5 bases outside the gene matches. Germline CDR1 reads SGHRS; CDR2 reads YFSETQ. The CDR3 here is CASSLGIAGINEQFF. CDR3 nucleotides: TGCGCCAGCAGCTTGGGGATAGCGGGAATCAATGAGCAGTTCTTC.